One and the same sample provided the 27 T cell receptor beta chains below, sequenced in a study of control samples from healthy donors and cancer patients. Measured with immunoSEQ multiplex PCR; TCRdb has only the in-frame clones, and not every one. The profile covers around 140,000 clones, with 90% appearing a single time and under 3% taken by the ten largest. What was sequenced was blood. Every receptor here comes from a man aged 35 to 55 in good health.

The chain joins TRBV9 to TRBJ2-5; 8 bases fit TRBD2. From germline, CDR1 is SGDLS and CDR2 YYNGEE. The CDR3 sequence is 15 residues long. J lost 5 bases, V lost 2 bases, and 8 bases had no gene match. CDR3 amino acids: CASSVLRGAGETQYF. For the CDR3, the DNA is TGTGCCAGCAGCGTCTTGCGGGGGGCCGGGGAGACCCAGTACTTC.

This chain's CDR3 is CASSMSGTDLYF. CDR3 nucleotides: TGTGCCAGCAGCATGTCCGGGACGGACCTTTACTTC. The V gene is TRBV11-2, the J gene TRBJ2-7, with D perhaps TRBD1 or TRBD2 (5 bases each). The CDR3 is made up of 12 amino acids. Germline values: CDR1 SGHAT, CDR2 FQNNGV. V shed 5 bases and J shed 13 bases, with 18 bases lying between them.

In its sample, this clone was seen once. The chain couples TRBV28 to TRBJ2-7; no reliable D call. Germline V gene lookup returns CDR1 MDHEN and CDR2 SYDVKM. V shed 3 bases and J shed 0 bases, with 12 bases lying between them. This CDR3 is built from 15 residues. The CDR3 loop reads CASSLGLDTSYEQYF. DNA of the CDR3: TGTGCCAGCAGTTTGGGTCTCGACACCTCCTACGAGCAGTACTTC.

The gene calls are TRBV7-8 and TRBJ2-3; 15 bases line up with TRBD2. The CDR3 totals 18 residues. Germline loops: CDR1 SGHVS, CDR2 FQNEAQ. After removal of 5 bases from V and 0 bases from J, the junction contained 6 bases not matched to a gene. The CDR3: CASSPGLAGGRSTDTQYF. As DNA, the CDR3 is TGTGCCAGCAGCCCCGGACTAGCGGGGGGGCGGAGCACAGATACGCAGTATTTT. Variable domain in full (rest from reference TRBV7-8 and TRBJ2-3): GAGVSQSPRYKVAKRGQDVALRCDPISGHVSLFWYQQALGQGPEFLTYFQNEAQLDKSGLPSDRFFAERPEGSVSTLKIQRTQQEDSAVYLCASSPGLAGGRSTDTQYFGPGTRLTVL.

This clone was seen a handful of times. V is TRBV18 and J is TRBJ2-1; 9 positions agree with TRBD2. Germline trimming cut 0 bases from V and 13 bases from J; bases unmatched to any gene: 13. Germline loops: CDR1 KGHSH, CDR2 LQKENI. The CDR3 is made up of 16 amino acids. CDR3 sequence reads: CASSPPAGGPRIEQFF. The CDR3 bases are TGTGCCAGCTCACCACCGGCGGGGGGGCCCAGGATAGAACAGTTCTTC.

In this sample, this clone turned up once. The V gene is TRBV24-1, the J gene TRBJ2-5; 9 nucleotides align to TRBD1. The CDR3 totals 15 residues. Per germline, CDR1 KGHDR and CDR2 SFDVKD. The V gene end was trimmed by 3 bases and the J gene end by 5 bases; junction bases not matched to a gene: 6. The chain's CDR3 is CATSDPGTGLETQYF. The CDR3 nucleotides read TGTGCCACCAGTGATCCCGGGACAGGGTTGGAGACCCAGTACTTC.

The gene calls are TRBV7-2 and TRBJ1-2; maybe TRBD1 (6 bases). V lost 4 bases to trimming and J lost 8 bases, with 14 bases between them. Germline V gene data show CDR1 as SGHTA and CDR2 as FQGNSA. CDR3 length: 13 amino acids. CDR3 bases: TGTGCCAGCAGCTCAAACAGGGAGAGAGGCTACACCTTC. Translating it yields CASSSNRERGYTF.

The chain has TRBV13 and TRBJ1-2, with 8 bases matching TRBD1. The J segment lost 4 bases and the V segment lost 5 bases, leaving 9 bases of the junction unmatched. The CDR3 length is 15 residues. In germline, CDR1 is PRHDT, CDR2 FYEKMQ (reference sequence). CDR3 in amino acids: CASSEGTQGAYGYTF. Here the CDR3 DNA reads TGTGCCAGCAGCGAGGGGACTCAGGGGGCCTATGGCTACACCTTC.

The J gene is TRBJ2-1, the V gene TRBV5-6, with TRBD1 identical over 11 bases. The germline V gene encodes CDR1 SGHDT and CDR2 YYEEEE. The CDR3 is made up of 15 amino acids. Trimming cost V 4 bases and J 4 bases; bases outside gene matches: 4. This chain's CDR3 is CASSTGTGGYNEQFF. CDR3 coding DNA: TGTGCCAGCAGCACCGGGACAGGGGGATACAATGAGCAGTTCTTC.

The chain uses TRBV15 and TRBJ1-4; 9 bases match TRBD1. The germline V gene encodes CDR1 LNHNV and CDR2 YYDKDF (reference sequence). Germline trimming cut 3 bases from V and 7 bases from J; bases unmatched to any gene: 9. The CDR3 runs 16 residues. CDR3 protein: CATSSRFWGQGEKLFF. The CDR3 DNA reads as TGTGCCACCAGCAGTCGATTTTGGGGACAGGGTGAAAAACTGTTTTTT.

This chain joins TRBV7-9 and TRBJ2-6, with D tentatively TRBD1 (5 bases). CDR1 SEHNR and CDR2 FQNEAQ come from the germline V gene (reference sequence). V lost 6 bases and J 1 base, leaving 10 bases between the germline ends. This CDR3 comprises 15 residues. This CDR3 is CASRRAGSGANVLTF. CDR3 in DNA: TGTGCCAGCAGACGGGCAGGGTCTGGGGCCAACGTCCTGACTTTC.

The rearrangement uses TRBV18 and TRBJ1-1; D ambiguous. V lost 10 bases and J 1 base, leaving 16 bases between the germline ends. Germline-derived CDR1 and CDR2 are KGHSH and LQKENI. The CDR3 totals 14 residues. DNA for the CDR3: TGTGCCAACCCCCCGCAGCAAAGGAACACTGAAGCTTTCTTT. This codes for CANPPQQRNTEAFF.

CDR3: CASSLQGTYEQYF. The CDR3 coding sequence is TGTGCCAGCAGTCTACAGGGGACCTACGAGCAGTACTTC. This sequence joins TRBV6-2 or TRBV6-3 and TRBJ2-7; 7 bases match TRBD1. The germline V gene has CDR1 MNHEY and CDR2 SVGEGT. This CDR3 comprises 13 residues. Trimming removed 5 bases from V and 2 bases from J; junction bases left unmatched: 3.

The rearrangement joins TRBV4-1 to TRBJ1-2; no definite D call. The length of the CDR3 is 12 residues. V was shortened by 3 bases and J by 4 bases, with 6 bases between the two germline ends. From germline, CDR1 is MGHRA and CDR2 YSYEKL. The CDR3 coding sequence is TGCGCCAGCAGCCAGGACCTCTATGGCTACACCTTC. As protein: CASSQDLYGYTF.

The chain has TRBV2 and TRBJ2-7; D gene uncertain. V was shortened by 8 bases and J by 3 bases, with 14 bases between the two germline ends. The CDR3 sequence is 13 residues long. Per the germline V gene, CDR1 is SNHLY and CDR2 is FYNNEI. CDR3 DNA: TGTGCCAGCGGGGATCCCCCTGTCTACGAGCAGTACTTC. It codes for CASGDPPVYEQYF.

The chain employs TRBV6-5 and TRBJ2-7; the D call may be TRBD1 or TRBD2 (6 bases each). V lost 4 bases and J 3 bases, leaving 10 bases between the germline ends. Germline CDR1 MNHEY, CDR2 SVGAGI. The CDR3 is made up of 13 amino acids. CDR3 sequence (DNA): TGTGCCAGCAGTTTAAGGGGGGACTACGAGCAGTACTTC. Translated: CASSLRGDYEQYF.

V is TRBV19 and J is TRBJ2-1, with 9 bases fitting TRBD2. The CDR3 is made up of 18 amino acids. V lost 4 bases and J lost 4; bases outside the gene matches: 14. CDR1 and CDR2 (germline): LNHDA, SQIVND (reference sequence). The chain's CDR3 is CASSTLSTSGYQYNEQFF. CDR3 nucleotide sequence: TGTGCCAGTAGTACCCTTTCGACTAGCGGCTATCAATACAATGAGCAGTTCTTC.

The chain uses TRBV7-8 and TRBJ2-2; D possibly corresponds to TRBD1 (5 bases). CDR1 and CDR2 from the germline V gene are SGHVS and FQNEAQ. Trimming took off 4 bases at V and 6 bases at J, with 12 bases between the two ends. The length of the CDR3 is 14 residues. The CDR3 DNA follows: TGTGCCAGCAGCTCTACAGGATTCCCCGGGGAGCTGTTTTTT. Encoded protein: CASSSTGFPGELFF.

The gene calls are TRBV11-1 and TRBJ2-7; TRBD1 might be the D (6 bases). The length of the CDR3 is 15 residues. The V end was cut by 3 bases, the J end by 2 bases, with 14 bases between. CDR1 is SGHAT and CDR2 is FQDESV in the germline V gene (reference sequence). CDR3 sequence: CASSLGATATYEQYF. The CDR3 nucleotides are TGTGCCAGCAGCTTGGGGGCAACCGCTACCTACGAGCAGTACTTC.

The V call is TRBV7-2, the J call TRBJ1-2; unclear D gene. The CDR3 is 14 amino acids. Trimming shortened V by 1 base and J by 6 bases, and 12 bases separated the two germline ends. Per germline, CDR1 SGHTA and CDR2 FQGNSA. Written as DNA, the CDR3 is TGTGCCAGCAGCTTAGTGGGCAGAACGGATGGCTACACCTTC. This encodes CASSLVGRTDGYTF. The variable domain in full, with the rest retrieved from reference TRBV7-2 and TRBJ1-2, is GAGVSQSPSNKVTEKGKDVELRCDPISGHTALYWYRQSLGQGLEFLIYFQGNSAPDKSGLPSDRFSAERTGGSVSTLTIQRTQQEDSAVYLCASSLVGRTDGYTFGSGTRLTVV.

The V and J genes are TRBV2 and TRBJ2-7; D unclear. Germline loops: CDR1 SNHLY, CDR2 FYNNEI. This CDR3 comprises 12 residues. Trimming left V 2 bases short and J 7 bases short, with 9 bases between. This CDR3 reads CASSEPLGEQYF. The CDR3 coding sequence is TGTGCCAGCAGTGAACCCCTTGGAGAGCAGTACTTC.

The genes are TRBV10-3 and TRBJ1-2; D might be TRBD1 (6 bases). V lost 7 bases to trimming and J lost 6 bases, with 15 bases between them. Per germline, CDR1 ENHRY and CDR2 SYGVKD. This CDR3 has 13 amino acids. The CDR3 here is CAINRGGGDGYTF. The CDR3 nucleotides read TGTGCCATCAACCGAGGGGGGGGCGATGGCTACACCTTC.

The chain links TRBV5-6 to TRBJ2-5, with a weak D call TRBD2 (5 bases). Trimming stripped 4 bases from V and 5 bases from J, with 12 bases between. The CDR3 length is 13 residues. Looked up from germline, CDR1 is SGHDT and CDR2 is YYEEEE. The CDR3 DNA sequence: TGTGCCAGCAGCGATACTAGTTTCGAGACCCAGTACTTC. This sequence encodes CASSDTSFETQYF.

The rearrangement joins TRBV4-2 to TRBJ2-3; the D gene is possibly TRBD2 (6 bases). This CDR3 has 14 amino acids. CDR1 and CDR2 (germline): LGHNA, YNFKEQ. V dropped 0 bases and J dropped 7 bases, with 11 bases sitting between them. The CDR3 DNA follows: TGTGCCAGCAGCCAAGATCGGGGAGGAAATACGCAGTATTTT. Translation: CASSQDRGGNTQYF.

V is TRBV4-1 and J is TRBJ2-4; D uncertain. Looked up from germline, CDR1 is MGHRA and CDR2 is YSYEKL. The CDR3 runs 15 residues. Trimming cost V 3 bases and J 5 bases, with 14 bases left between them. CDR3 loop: CASSHNGVEQNIQYF. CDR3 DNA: TGCGCCAGCAGCCACAATGGGGTAGAGCAAAACATTCAGTACTTC.

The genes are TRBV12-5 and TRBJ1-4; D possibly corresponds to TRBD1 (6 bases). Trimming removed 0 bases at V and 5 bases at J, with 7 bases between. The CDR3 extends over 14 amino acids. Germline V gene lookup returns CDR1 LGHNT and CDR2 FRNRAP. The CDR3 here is CASGLVGQNEKLFF. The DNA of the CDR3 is TGTGCTAGTGGTTTGGTAGGACAGAATGAAAAACTGTTTTTT.

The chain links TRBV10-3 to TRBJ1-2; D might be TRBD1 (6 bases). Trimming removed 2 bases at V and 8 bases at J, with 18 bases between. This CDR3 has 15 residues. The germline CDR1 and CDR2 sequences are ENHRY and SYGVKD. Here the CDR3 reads CAISEAAGGMRGYTF. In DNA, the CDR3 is TGTGCCATCAGTGAGGCGGCTGGGGGCATGAGGGGCTACACCTTC.